Listed below are T cell receptor beta chains from one sample, sequenced in a study of neoadjuvant anti-PD-1 for oral cavity cancer. Profiling relied on immunoSEQ multiplex PCR, and the TCRdb table lists in-frame clones only, not all of them. The data contain approximately 45,000 clones, approximately 80% of them singletons. Sequenced here: PBMCs, sampled after nivolumab (anti-PD-1) treatment. The receptors were gathered from a person aged 35 to 85 with oral cavity squamous cell carcinoma. The CDR3 runs from the conserved cysteine through the conserved F or W. Each record gives: J gene, V gene, D gene, clone size, CDR3 DNA, CDR3 protein. The D gene is left open where the match is weak. Clone sizes are given selectively: once, few, many, or a class where the clone is expanded.

TRBJ2-1	TRBV29-1	-	-	TGCAGCGCCGGCCAGTGGGATGAGCAGTTCTTC	CSAGQWDEQFF
TRBJ2-1	TRBV19	TRBD1	-	TGTGCCAGTAGTATGGGACAGCACAGCAATGAGCAGTTCTTC	CASSMGQHSNEQFF
TRBJ2-1	TRBV5-4	-	-	TGTGCCAGCAGCTGGGAGAGACGGCAGCAGTTCTTC	CASSWERRQQFF
TRBJ1-4	TRBV5-4	-	-	TGTGCCAGCAGCCAAGGGGGATCTAATGAAAAACTGTTTTTT	CASSQGGSNEKLFF
TRBJ2-1	TRBV11-3	-	-	TGTGCCAGCAGCTCCGGACGTCTCGGCCGGCATGAGCAGTTCTTC	CASSSGRLGRHEQFF
TRBJ2-3	TRBV28	-	-	TGTGCCAGCAGTTGGGGGACAGATACGCAGTATTTT	CASSWGTDTQYF
TRBJ2-1	TRBV7-6	-	-	TGTGCCAGCAGCTTACCCGGGACTGACATCAATGAGCAGTTCTTC	CASSLPGTDINEQFF
TRBJ1-1	TRBV2	-	-	TGTGCCAGTAAGACAGGACGTGAAGCTTTCTTT	CASKTGREAFF
TRBJ1-1	TRBV5-6	-	-	TGTGCCAGCAGCTTGGCGGGTTGGAGACCTACTGAAGCTTTCTTT	CASSLAGWRPTEAFF
TRBJ1-1	TRBV4-1	-	-	TGCGCCAGCCGGGTTCCAGCCTCACTGAACACTGAAGCTTTCTTT	CASRVPASLNTEAFF
TRBJ2-2	TRBV7-9	-	-	TGTGCCAGCAGCTATATTTTTCGTACTTTGAACACCGGGGAGCTGTTTTTT	CASSYIFRTLNTGELFF
TRBJ1-6	TRBV4-1	-	-	TGCGCCAGCAGTCTTTCTTCAGGGGAAAGTGATTCACCCCTCCACTTT	CASSLSSGESDSPLHF
TRBJ1-3	TRBV6-5	-	-	TGTGCCAGCAGGGGAGAGACAGCATCAAATTTT	CASRGETASNF
TRBJ2-3	TRBV5-1	-	-	TGCGCCAGCACCGTGGGAGGTTCGGGCACAGATACGCAGTATTTT	CASTVGGSGTDTQYF
TRBJ2-7	TRBV5-5	-	-	TGTGCCAGCAGCTTGACGACCGGAGAATCCTACGAGCAGTACTTC	CASSLTTGESYEQYF
TRBJ1-1	TRBV10-2	TRBD1	-	TGCGCCAGCAGTGGGTATGGACAGGGCAACACTGAAGCTTTCTTT	CASSGYGQGNTEAFF
TRBJ1-3	TRBV30	-	few	TGTGCCTGGACCCCCGTTGTTGTCTGGGCGGGAGCTGCTGGAAACACCATATATTTT	CAWTPVVVWAGAAGNTIYF